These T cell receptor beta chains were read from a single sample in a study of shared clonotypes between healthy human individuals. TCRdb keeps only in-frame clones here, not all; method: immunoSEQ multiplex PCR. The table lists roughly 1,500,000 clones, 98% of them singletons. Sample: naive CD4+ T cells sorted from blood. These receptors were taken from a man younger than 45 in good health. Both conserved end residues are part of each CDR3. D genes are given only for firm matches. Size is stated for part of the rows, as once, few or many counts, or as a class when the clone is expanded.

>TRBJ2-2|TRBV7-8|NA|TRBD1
CASSSIRDRDTGELFF
TGTGCCAGCAGCTCGATCCGGGACAGGGACACCGGGGAGCTGTTTTTT
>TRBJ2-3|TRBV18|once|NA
CASSPMLDTSTDTQYF
TGTGCCAGCTCACCAATGCTGGATACTAGCACAGATACGCAGTATTTT
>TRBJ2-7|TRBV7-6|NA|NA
CASSLGAQGEQYF
TGTGCCAGCAGCTTAGGAGCTCAGGGTGAGCAGTACTTC
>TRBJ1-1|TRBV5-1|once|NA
CASSLFGENTEAFF
TGCGCCAGCAGCTTGTTTGGGGAGAACACTGAAGCTTTCTTT
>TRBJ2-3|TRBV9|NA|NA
CASSAHSDPRTDTQYF
TGTGCCAGCAGCGCTCACAGTGATCCCCGCACAGATACGCAGTATTTT
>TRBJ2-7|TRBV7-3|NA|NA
CASSPQPGLNHEQYF
TGTGCCAGCAGTCCCCAACCGGGACTCAACCACGAGCAGTACTTC
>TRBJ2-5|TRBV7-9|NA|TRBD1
CASSLGRGTGRETQYF
TGTGCCAGCAGCTTAGGGCGGGGGACAGGGAGAGAGACCCAGTACTTC
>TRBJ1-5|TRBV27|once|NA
CASSLGNWGQPQHF
TGTGCCAGCAGTTTGGGGAATTGGGGTCAGCCCCAGCATTTT
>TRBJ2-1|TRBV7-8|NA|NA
CASSFRGHNEQFF
TGTGCCAGCAGCTTCCGTGGCCACAATGAGCAGTTCTTC
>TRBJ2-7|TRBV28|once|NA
CASSFGKSYEQYF
TGTGCCAGCAGTTTTGGCAAATCCTACGAGCAGTACTTC
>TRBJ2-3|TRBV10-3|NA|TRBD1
CAHVRAADRVADTQYF
TGTGCCCACGTCCGGGCGGCCGACAGGGTGGCGGATACGCAGTATTTT
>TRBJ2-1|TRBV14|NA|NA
CASSQGNPVPYNEQFF
TGTGCCAGCAGCCAAGGTAACCCGGTACCCTACAATGAGCAGTTCTTC
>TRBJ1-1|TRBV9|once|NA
CASSPWPGNTEAFF
TGTGCCAGCAGCCCTTGGCCGGGGAACACTGAAGCTTTCTTT
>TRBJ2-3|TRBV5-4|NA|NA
CASSGLESTDTQYF
TGTGCCAGCAGCGGCCTTGAGAGCACAGATACGCAGTATTTT
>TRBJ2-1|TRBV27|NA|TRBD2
CASSPRLAGALYNEQFF
TGTGCCAGCAGTCCGCGTCTAGCGGGAGCTTTGTACAATGAGCAGTTCTTC
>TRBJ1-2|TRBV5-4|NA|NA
CASRPTGWSYGYTF
TGTGCCAGCAGACCTACAGGGTGGTCCTATGGCTACACCTTC
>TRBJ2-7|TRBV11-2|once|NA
CASSVDRAVAYEQYF
TGTGCCAGCAGCGTTGACCGAGCGGTCGCCTACGAGCAGTACTTC
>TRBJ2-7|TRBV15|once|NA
CATSARWDEQYF
TGTGCCACCAGCGCTCGTTGGGACGAGCAGTACTTC
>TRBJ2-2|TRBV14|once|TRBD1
CASSRRTGRPGELFF
TGTGCCAGCAGCCGGAGGACAGGGAGACCCGGGGAGCTGTTTTTT
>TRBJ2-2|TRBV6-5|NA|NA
CASSYWPEDTGELFF
TGTGCCAGCAGTTACTGGCCCGAGGACACCGGGGAGCTGTTTTTT
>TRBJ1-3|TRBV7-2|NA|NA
CASSLMPGNTIYF
TGTGCCAGCAGCTTAATGCCAGGAAACACCATATATTTT
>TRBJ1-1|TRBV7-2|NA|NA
CASSSISGLTEAFF
TGTGCCAGCAGCTCAATCTCTGGGCTCACTGAAGCTTTCTTT
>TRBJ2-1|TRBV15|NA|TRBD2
CATSRGTSAYNEQFF
TGTGCCACCAGCAGAGGGACTAGCGCCTACAATGAGCAGTTCTTC
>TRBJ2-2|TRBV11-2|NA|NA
CASSRRTGELFF
TGTGCCAGCAGCCGGCGGACCGGGGAGCTGTTTTTT